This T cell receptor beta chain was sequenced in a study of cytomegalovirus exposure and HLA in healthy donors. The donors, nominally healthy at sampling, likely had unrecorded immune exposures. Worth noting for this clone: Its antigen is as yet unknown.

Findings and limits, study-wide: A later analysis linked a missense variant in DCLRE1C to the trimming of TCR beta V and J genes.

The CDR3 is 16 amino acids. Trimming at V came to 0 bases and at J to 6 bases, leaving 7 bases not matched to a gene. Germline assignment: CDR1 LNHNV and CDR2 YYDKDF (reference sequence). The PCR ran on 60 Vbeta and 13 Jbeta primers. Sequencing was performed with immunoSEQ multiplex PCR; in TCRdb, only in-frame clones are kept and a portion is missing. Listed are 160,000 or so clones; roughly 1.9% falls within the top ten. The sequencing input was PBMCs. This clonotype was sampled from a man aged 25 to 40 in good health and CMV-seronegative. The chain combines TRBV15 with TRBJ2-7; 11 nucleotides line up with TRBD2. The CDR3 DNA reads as TGTGCCACCAGCAGAGATCTTACTAGCGGGAGTGGCGAGCAGTACTTC. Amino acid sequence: CATSRDLTSGSGEQYF.